This T cell receptor (beta chain) was identified in a study of T cells in Graves' hyperthyroidism and ophthalmopathy (dated by TCRdb to the late 2010s). About the study as a whole: Peripheral blood samples were taken at the time of initial diagnosis, prior to any treatment. TCR V-J signatures able to tell the groups apart were searched for in a discovery cohort of 95 to 100 patients, of whom more than 40 had Graves' ophthalmopathy and roughly 57 had stable Graves' hyperthyroidism. After sampling, hyperthyroidism patients received methimazole starting at 30 mg daily, and ophthalmopathy patients received high-dose intravenous methylprednisolone. The paper reports TCR Vbeta CDR3 sequencing of 140 or so peripheral blood samples: some 44 ophthalmopathy, fewer than 85 hyperthyroidism and around 17 progressor patients. The study also compared thyroid tissue and blood T-cell repertoires from roughly 6 Graves' hyperthyroidism patients. For training and testing, the 100 patients in the discovery cohort were randomly divided in a 7:3 ratio. Prospective prediction of ophthalmopathy was tested in an independent validation cohort of 18 to 20 hyperthyroidism patients and roughly 16 patients who later progressed to ophthalmopathy.

V loses 5 bases, J loses 5 bases, and the germline ends lie 8 bases apart. The CDR3 measures 12 amino acids from cysteine to phenylalanine. Only CDR3 DNA is held: 36 bases, read in frame from base 1. CDR1 and CDR2, per the germline V gene, are MDHEN and SYDVKM. Amplification of TCR beta CDR3 regions was carried out from RNA transcripts. A first-round RT-PCR of the TCR CDR3 used the HTBI primer set with the Qiagen OneStep RT-PCR kit. The libraries were constructed in a second round of multiplex PCR and then size-selected and purified. Libraries were sequenced paired-end with 100 bp reads on an Illumina HiSeq2000. Per the original workflow: SOAPnuke was used to process the raw data, with reads discarded if the reads contained adapters or uncalled bases, had a mean Phred below 15, or lacked an exact constant-primer or identifier match. COPE v1.2.5 was used to merge high-quality paired reads, and clonotypes were defined as unique nucleotide sequences. MiTCR v1.1 was used to align clonotypes to the IMGT TRBV, TRBD and TRBJ reference segments. The analysis included only V-J combinations with a frequency above 0.0001, which together covered more than 98% of the repertoires. The TCS score was defined as the ratio of F50 (clonal expansion) to E x V (chaos), calculated using BLOSUM62-based TCRdist between CDR3 peptides within each V-J. Welch's t-statistics and random forest reduced approximately 520 V-J features to some 14, which were used in a naive Bayes classifier (R e1071). Clones were called with MiXCR by TCRdb after fastp trimmed the public reads at Q25, and only in-frame beta chains were retained. All rows with the same CDR3 protein become a single entry with the most common DNA and genes. In this record, the V and J calls reflect TCRdb's handling and not the investigators' own analysis. The sample data list 300,000 to 450,000 distinct CDR3 sequences, and approximately 25% of these were observed just once. The ten largest clones represent 70% to 75% of the sample.

This clonotype showed up just a few times. This receptor's antigen is unknown. The input lacks base qualities; no much larger clone sits a single base away. Paper-wide results and their limitations: No statistical method was used to set the sample size in advance, and investigators knew the group allocation. In validation, the model predicted progression to ophthalmopathy a median of 6.5 months before onset, with about 70% sensitivity and 72.22% specificity. Blood samples also contained most of the expanded thyroid clonotypes (frequency above 0.001), which suggests that blood repertoires may reflect thyroid immune responses. A model built on a 13 V-J signature distinguished ophthalmopathy from stable hyperthyroidism, reaching 85% to 90% sensitivity and about 81% specificity in cross-validation and 80%/75% in testing.

Stable Graves' hyperthyroidism was defined as the absence of progression to ophthalmopathy over 18 months of follow-up. Hyperthyroidism patients were newly diagnosed, with disease duration under 2 months, and aged 18 to 65 years. Exclusion was applied to patients with uncontrolled infections, other autoimmune diseases, pregnancy or lactation. Diagnoses were established on the basis of clinical symptoms, serum thyroxine and TRAb, thyroid ultrasound, and orbital computed tomography. PBMCs were separated from roughly 9.6 ml of fresh peripheral blood using Ficoll-Paque density gradient centrifugation. Total RNA was extracted using Trizol reagent, and RNA quality was assessed on an Agilent 2100 Bioanalyzer.

Source material: blood. In this chain, TRBV28 is recombined with TRBJ2-3; there is no confident call for the D gene. The source of this sequence is a man aged 45-60 years with Graves' hyperthyroidism. The encoded CDR3 is CASSPPVDTQYF. In nucleotide form, the sequence is TGTGCCAGCAGTCCTCCGGTAGATACGCAGTATTTT.